This T cell receptor (beta chain) came from a study of Ad26.COV2.S vaccination and SARS-CoV-2 variants. The overall study: The Ad26.COV2.S arm of the COV1001 trial was where the donor was placed. The study, taken as a whole, reports: The study found higher spike-specific TCR breadth in vaccine than placebo recipients. After vaccination, reports described spike-specific CD8+ and CD4+ T cell responses as showing substantial breadth.

Repertoires were generated with immunoSEQ multiplex PCR, while TCRdb's copy carries only in-frame clones and drops some. Among more than 300,000 clones listed, just under 85% were seen once. This clone has more than one count but fewer than ten. Its antigen is not known. Noted treatment: roughly 19 received Ad26.COV2.S at low or high dose, single or two shots; several received placebo; per-sample allocation not given. Specimen acquisition occurred on day 63 following the initial vaccine or placebo injection. Immunization relied on an Ad26 vector, which expressed Wuhan-strain SARS-CoV-2 spike. V lost 4 bases, J lost 4 bases, and 11 bases lay in between. Germline values: CDR1 SGHDT, CDR2 YYEEEE. The CDR3 is made up of 13 amino acids.

The origin of this receptor is a person aged 18-65 years who received the Ad26.COV2.S COVID-19 vaccine or a placebo. The rearrangement links TRBV5-6 to TRBJ1-2, with a weak D call TRBD1 (6 bases). This specimen consisted of peripheral blood, obtained in a trial of Ad26.COV2.S vaccine versus placebo. The CDR3 protein is CASSRGTPYGYTF. In DNA, the CDR3 is TGTGCCAGCAGCCGAGGGACACCCTATGGCTACACCTTC.